The T cell receptor (beta chain) described here comes from a study of OX40 agonist ivuxolimab in advanced cancers. About the study: Patients' therapy was ivuxolimab, an antibody that acts as an agonist of OX40 (CD134).

Germline values: CDR1 SGHDT, CDR2 YYEEEE. V was clipped by 0 bases and J by 3 bases, with 15 bases between them. This CDR3 contains 16 residues. Produced via immunoSEQ multiplex PCR; TCRdb's table is partial and in-frame only. This table holds over 95,000 clones, around 96% found once. This clone appeared a single time. The receptor was derived from an adult with an advanced solid tumor such as melanoma, head and neck, liver or kidney cancer. The material sequenced was CD4+ or CD8+ T cells sorted from blood, taken in a trial of the OX40 agonist ivuxolimab. V and J are TRBV5-6 and TRBJ1-1; D is perhaps TRBD1 (6 bases). Here the CDR3 reads CASSLETQGLHTEAFF. In DNA, the CDR3 is TGTGCCAGCAGCTTGGAGACCCAGGGGTTACACACTGAAGCTTTCTTT.